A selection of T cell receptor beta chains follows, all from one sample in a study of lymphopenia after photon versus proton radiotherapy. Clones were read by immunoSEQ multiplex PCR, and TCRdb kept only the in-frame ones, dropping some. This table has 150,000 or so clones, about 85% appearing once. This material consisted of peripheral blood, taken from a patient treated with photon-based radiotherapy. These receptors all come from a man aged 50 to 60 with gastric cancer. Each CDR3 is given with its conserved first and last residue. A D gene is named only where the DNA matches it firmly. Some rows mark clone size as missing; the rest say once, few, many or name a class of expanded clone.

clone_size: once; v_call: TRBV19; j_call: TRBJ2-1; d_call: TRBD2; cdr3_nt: TGTGCCAGTAGTATAGTGTGGACTAGCGGGAGAGCGAATGAGCAGTTCTTC; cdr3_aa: CASSIVWTSGRANEQFF
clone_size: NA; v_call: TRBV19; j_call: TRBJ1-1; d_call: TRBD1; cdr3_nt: TGTGCCAGTATGTCTCCCGGGACAGGCATCACTGAAGCTTTCTTT; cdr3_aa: CASMSPGTGITEAFF
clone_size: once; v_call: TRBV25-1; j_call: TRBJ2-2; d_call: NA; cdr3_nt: TGTGCCAGCAGTCAAGACGGAGCCGGGGAGCTGTTTTTT; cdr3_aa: CASSQDGAGELFF
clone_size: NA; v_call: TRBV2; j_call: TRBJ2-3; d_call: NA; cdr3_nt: TGTGCCAGCAGTGCCTCTAGCGTTACGACAGATACGCAGTATTTT; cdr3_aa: CASSASSVTTDTQYF
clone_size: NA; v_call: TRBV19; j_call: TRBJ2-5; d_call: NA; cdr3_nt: TGTGCCAGTAAGCCGAGCTACATACAAGAGACCCAGTACTTC; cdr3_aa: CASKPSYIQETQYF
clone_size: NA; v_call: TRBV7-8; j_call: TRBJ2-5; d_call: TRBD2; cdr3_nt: TGTGCCAGCAGCCCCACTAGCGGGAGAGAGACCCAGTACTTC; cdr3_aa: CASSPTSGRETQYF
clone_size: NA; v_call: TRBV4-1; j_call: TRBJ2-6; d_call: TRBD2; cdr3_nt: TGCGCCAGCAGCCAACTTAGCGGGTTCTTCTCTGGGGCCAACGTCCTGACTTTC; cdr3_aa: CASSQLSGFFSGANVLTF
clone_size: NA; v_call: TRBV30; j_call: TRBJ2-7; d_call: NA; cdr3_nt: TGTGCCTGGAGTCTATTAGCGGCACTGGGGGAGCAGTACTTC; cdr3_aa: CAWSLLAALGEQYF
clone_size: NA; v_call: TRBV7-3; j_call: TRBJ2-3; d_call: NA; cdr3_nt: TGTGCCAGCAGCCGAGGGCACAGTACAGATACGCAGTATTTT; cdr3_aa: CASSRGHSTDTQYF
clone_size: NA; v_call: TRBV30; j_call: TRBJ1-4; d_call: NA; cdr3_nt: TGTGCCTGGAGTGTAGCTAATGAAAAACTGTTTTTT; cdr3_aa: CAWSVANEKLFF